Listed below are T cell receptor beta chains from one sample, sequenced in a study of OX40 agonist ivuxolimab in advanced cancers. Libraries were prepared by immunoSEQ multiplex PCR; TCRdb keeps only in-frame clonotypes and omits some of them. The sample lists more than 70,000 clones; 80% to 90% were seen once. The input for sequencing was CD4+ or CD8+ T cells sorted from blood, taken in a trial of the OX40 agonist ivuxolimab. Receptors originate from an adult with an advanced solid tumor such as melanoma, head and neck, liver or kidney cancer. CDR3s leave out the opening cysteine and the closing phenylalanine or tryptophan. Fields, in order: CDR3 protein, J gene, V gene.

CDR3: ASSLDPGAGGYT; J: TRBJ1-2; V: TRBV5-1
CDR3: ASSPEVRQPLH; J: TRBJ1-6; V: TRBV6-1
CDR3: ASSSYFHRRSTDTQY; J: TRBJ2-3; V: TRBV28
CDR3: ASSMTGANTEAF; J: TRBJ1-1; V: TRBV19
CDR3: ASSPGQLSTNEKLF; J: TRBJ1-4; V: TRBV7-2
CDR3: ASSDTRMGKEQF; J: TRBJ2-1; V: TRBV7-8
CDR3: ASSSGDRGPKSH; J: TRBJ1-5; V: TRBV6-1
CDR3: ASSAYTGELF; J: TRBJ2-2; V: TRBV7-6
CDR3: ASRLTSGGALEQF; J: TRBJ2-1; V: TRBV2
CDR3: ASSKWTSGCQETQY; J: TRBJ2-5; V: TRBV21-1
CDR3: ASSPGPGSTDTQY; J: TRBJ2-3; V: TRBV9
CDR3: ASRSLAGGPYEQY; J: TRBJ2-7; V: TRBV6-1
CDR3: ASSLSWTAYEQY; J: TRBJ2-7; V: TRBV11-2
CDR3: ASSLSFGGANSPLH; J: TRBJ1-6; V: TRBV27
CDR3: ASSSRPGAEKLF; J: TRBJ1-4; V: TRBV7-6
CDR3: AIRGTEAYEQY; J: TRBJ2-7; V: TRBV10-3
CDR3: ASSYGPFYGYT; J: TRBJ1-2; V: TRBV27
CDR3: ASSQGGGRNEQF; J: TRBJ2-1; V: TRBV7-2
CDR3: ASSFRQGSGNTIY; J: TRBJ1-3; V: TRBV5-6
CDR3: ASMDRSSEKLF; J: TRBJ1-4; V: TRBV28
CDR3: ASGTFRTGELF; J: TRBJ2-2; V: TRBV2
CDR3: ASSPTPFHMNTQY; J: TRBJ2-3; V: TRBV19
CDR3: ASSQEYGFDYEQY; J: TRBJ2-7; V: TRBV4-1
CDR3: ASSYSFQGRNTEAF; J: TRBJ1-1; V: TRBV6-5
CDR3: ASSQGRPYEQY; J: TRBJ2-7; V: TRBV4-3
CDR3: SVEEPGLKGTQY; J: TRBJ2-5; V: TRBV29-1
CDR3: ASSRGGDNQPQH; J: TRBJ1-5; V: TRBV6-6
CDR3: ASSPRDRGSGANVLT; J: TRBJ2-6; V: TRBV4-1
CDR3: ATSRLQGASNQPQH; J: TRBJ1-5; V: TRBV15
CDR3: ASSLRQGSNQPQH; J: TRBJ1-5; V: TRBV6-1
CDR3: ASSESPGLPTDTQY; J: TRBJ2-3; V: TRBV9
CDR3: ASSPQGDQPQH; J: TRBJ1-5; V: TRBV6-6
CDR3: ASSTPGLAGPKSSYNEQF; J: TRBJ2-1; V: TRBV19
CDR3: VSSQEDLTEAF; J: TRBJ1-1; V: TRBV4-3
CDR3: ASSLKGGLENTIY; J: TRBJ1-3; V: TRBV5-1
CDR3: ASSFTGVAEAF; J: TRBJ1-1; V: TRBV5-1
CDR3: ASSSREGGKAF; J: TRBJ1-1; V: TRBV27
CDR3: ASSFGGGAYEQY; J: TRBJ2-7; V: TRBV27
CDR3: ASSLRYGRNQQETQY; J: TRBJ2-5; V: TRBV5-4
CDR3: ASSSGTGSGYT; J: TRBJ1-2; V: TRBV7-8
CDR3: ASSFRDSGNTGELF; J: TRBJ2-2; V: TRBV11-2
CDR3: ATSEPWGAPGYT; J: TRBJ1-2; V: TRBV15
CDR3: ASSQPKDDWNTEAF; J: TRBJ1-1; V: TRBV14
CDR3: ASSFSVSGSGNEQF; J: TRBJ2-1; V: TRBV5-1
CDR3: AWSQGNTGELF; J: TRBJ2-2; V: TRBV30